These 20 T cell receptor beta chains were sequenced from one sample in a study of CD8 T cells in Susac syndrome. With random hexamers, reverse transcription was performed on 0.5 to 1 ug of RNA. One entry per CDR3 protein results from TCRdb running MiXCR on the immunoSEQ multiplex PCR reads. The data show 140,000 to 150,000 distinct CDR3 sequences, roughly 95% seen once. The specimen sequenced was CD4+ T cells from PBMCs. These receptors originate from a human donor with Susac syndrome.

The chain carries TRBV20-1 and TRBJ1-4; no reliable D call. Germline V gene sequence: CDR1 DFQATT, CDR2 SNEGSKA (reference sequence). This CDR3 comprises 12 residues. The V gene lost 4 bases and the J gene lost 0 bases, with 3 bases spanning the gap. CDR3 sequence: CSAISTNEKLFF. In nucleotides, the CDR3 is TGCAGTGCTATCTCAACTAATGAAAAACTGTTTTTT.

In this sample, this clonotype turned up once. J is TRBJ1-5 and V is TRBV20-1; 7 bases map to TRBD1. CDR1 and CDR2 (germline): DFQATT, SNEGSKA (reference sequence). There are 13 residues in the CDR3. Unmatched junction bases numbered 2, after V lost 3 bases and J lost 3 bases. CDR3 coding DNA: TGCAGTGCTAGTGGGACAGTCAATCAGCCCCAGCATTTT. Its translation is CSASGTVNQPQHF.

The rearrangement joins TRBV20-1 to TRBJ1-2; no firm D call. Germline V CDR1 and CDR2: DFQATT, SNEGSKA (reference sequence). Trimming shortened V by 4 bases and J by 0 bases, and 15 bases separated the two germline ends. The CDR3 extends over 15 amino acids. In nucleotides, the CDR3 is TGCAGTGCTACCCCCTCATTTCCGCCTAACTATGGCTACACCTTC. This codes for CSATPSFPPNYGYTF.

The chain recombines TRBV12-3 or TRBV12-4 with TRBJ1-2; 9 bases are shared with TRBD1. The CDR3 length is 14 residues. V shed 4 bases, J shed 8 bases, and the junction held 8 bases outside the gene matches. CDR3 residues: CASSSQGAPPGYTF. CDR3 nucleotide sequence: TGTGCCAGCAGTTCACAGGGGGCCCCTCCCGGCTACACCTTC.

This chain connects TRBV9 to TRBJ2-1; D ambiguous. In germline, CDR1 is SGDLS, CDR2 YYNGEE. This CDR3 has 13 residues. V lost 3 bases and J 9 bases, leaving 13 bases between the germline ends. CDR3 loop: CASSATTRSEQFF. The CDR3 nucleotides read TGTGCCAGCAGCGCGACAACCCGAAGTGAGCAGTTCTTC.

The chain employs TRBV29-1 and TRBJ1-6; unclear D gene. There are 13 residues in the CDR3. CDR1 SQVTM and CDR2 ANQGSEA come from the germline V gene. Trimming cost V 8 bases and J 6 bases, with 14 bases left between them. CDR3 amino acids: CSFRREANSPLHF. CDR3 in DNA: TGCAGCTTCCGTAGGGAGGCTAATTCACCCCTCCACTTT.

The V and J genes are TRBV19 and TRBJ1-2; TRBD1 might be the D (5 bases). The V gene lost 7 bases and the J gene lost 4 bases, with 16 bases spanning the gap. The CDR3 runs 14 residues. The germline CDR1 and CDR2 sequences are LNHDA and SQIVND (reference sequence). This chain's CDR3 is CASTKPERGYGYTF. DNA for the CDR3: TGTGCCAGTACCAAACCAGAGAGGGGCTATGGCTACACCTTC.

The CDR3 loop is CASSRQGGYNEQFF. The CDR3 DNA reads as TGTGCCAGCTCCCGACAGGGTGGATACAATGAGCAGTTCTTC. The J gene is TRBJ2-1, the V gene TRBV7-3; 7 bases match TRBD1. With V trimmed by 8 bases and J by 4 bases, 8 bases remained unmatched. CDR3 length: 14 residues. The germline V gene has CDR1 SGHTA and CDR2 FQGTGA.

The genes are TRBV19 and TRBJ1-6, with TRBD1 identical over 11 bases. This CDR3 region has 14 residues. Germline values: CDR1 LNHDA, CDR2 SQIVND (reference sequence). V gave up 6 bases and J gave up 11 bases; unmatched junction bases: 6. The CDR3 nucleotides are TGTGCCAGTAGGACCGGGACAGGGGGTCCACCCCTCCACTTT. Translated, it gives CASRTGTGGPPLHF.

The chain combines TRBV5-4 with TRBJ2-5; 12 nucleotides agree with TRBD2. This CDR3 is 15 amino acids long. The V and J ends lost 0 bases and 5 bases, in that order; junction bases with no gene match: 2. The germline V gene encodes CDR1 SGHNT and CDR2 YYREEE (reference sequence). CDR3 sequence: CASSLELAGGETQYF. CDR3 bases: TGTGCCAGCAGCTTGGAACTAGCGGGAGGCGAGACCCAGTACTTC.

The rearrangement links TRBV25-1 to TRBJ2-4, with D possibly matching TRBD2 (5 bases). The CDR3 spans 16 residues. With 5 bases removed from V and 1 base from J, the gap between germline ends came to 15 bases. Germline V gene sequence: CDR1 MGHDK, CDR2 SYGVNS. This CDR3 reads CASSPHEGRAKNIQYF. DNA of the CDR3: TGTGCCAGCAGTCCCCATGAGGGTAGGGCCAAAAACATTCAGTACTTC. The entire variable domain, with the rest obtained from reference TRBV25-1 and TRBJ2-4, is as follows: EADIYQTPRYLVIGTGKKITLECSQTMGHDKMYWYQQDPGMELHLIHYSYGVNSTEKGDLSSESTVSRIRTEHFPLTLESARPSHTSQYLCASSPHEGRAKNIQYFGAGTRLSVL.

This chain connects TRBV6-5 to TRBJ2-3; D may be TRBD2 (6 bases). Trimming shortened V by 0 bases and J by 0 bases, and 10 bases separated the two germline ends. Germline V lookup: CDR1 MNHEY, CDR2 SVGAGI. The CDR3 consists of 16 residues. This chain's CDR3 is CASSYSSGLSTDTQYF. CDR3 DNA sequence: TGTGCCAGCAGTTACTCAAGCGGGCTTAGCACAGATACGCAGTATTTT.

The chain joins TRBV29-1 to TRBJ2-5; possible D gene TRBD2, 5 bases. The V gene's germline CDR1 is SQVTM and CDR2 ANQGSEA. The CDR3 totals 14 residues. V dropped 3 bases and J dropped 3 bases, with 14 bases sitting between them. The CDR3 nucleotides read TGCAGCGTTGATAGGTTTCGGGGTAAAGAGACCCAGTACTTC. Encoded protein: CSVDRFRGKETQYF.

The chain recombines TRBV20-1 with TRBJ1-5; possible D gene TRBD1, 6 bases. Germline-derived CDR1 and CDR2 are DFQATT and SNEGSKA (reference sequence). This CDR3 is 15 amino acids long. The V end lost 0 bases, the J end lost 2 bases, and 11 bases lay between the germline ends. In DNA, the CDR3 is TGCAGTGCTAGAGATACGGGGGGGCGCAATCAGCCCCAGCATTTT. Translation: CSARDTGGRNQPQHF.

The chain is built from TRBV12-3 or TRBV12-4 and TRBJ1-5, with a tentative D call TRBD1 (6 bases). With 2 bases removed from V and 7 bases from J, the gap between germline ends came to 12 bases. CDR3 length equals 14 residues. CDR3 in amino acids: CASSLLDSRQPQHF. The CDR3 DNA reads TGTGCCAGCAGTTTATTGGACAGTAGACAGCCCCAGCATTTT.

The V call is TRBV7-2, the J call TRBJ2-1; D is possibly TRBD2 (5 bases). The germline V and J ends were trimmed by 5 bases and 6 bases, with 20 bases remaining between them. Germline V gives CDR1 SGHTA, CDR2 FQGNSA. The CDR3 extends over 16 amino acids. The CDR3 region is CASSHTLAQPSNEQFF. The CDR3 nucleotides are TGTGCCAGCAGCCACACCCTAGCCCAACCCTCCAATGAGCAGTTCTTC.

In DNA, the CDR3 is TGTGCCAGCAGGGTAGCGGGCGCCCCCTACAATGAGCAGTTCTTC. Translating it yields CASRVAGAPYNEQFF. The rearrangement links TRBV28 to TRBJ2-1; the match to TRBD2 covers 7 bases. Germline V CDR1 and CDR2: MDHEN, SYDVKM. The ends lost 6 bases at V and 2 bases at J; junction bases unmatched: 7. This CDR3 is built from 15 residues.

The rearrangement links TRBV20-1 to TRBJ1-2, with 7 bases matching TRBD1. Germline V gene data show CDR1 as DFQATT and CDR2 as SNEGSKA (reference sequence). CDR3 length: 14 amino acids. The V gene end was trimmed by 0 bases and the J gene end by 7 bases; junction bases not matched to a gene: 8. CDR3 DNA: TGCAGTGCTAGAGATTTCCGAGGGGGCGGTGGCTACACCTTC. Amino acid sequence: CSARDFRGGGGYTF.

V gene TRBV7-7 combines with J gene TRBJ2-5, with a weak D call TRBD2 (5 bases). CDR3 length: 13 amino acids. V lost 10 bases and J lost 5, with 17 bases in between. Germline V lookup: CDR1 SSHAT, CDR2 FNYEAQ (reference sequence). CDR3 amino acids: CATEEARGETQYF. The CDR3 DNA follows: TGTGCCACCGAGGAGGCGCGCGGGGAGACCCAGTACTTC.

The chain employs TRBV12-3 or TRBV12-4 and TRBJ2-3; 8 bases map to TRBD2. J was trimmed by 1 base and V by 6 bases; bases with no gene match: 3. The CDR3 extends over 14 amino acids. The CDR3 nucleotides are TGTGCCAGCAGGGGTAGCGGGGGCACAGATACGCAGTATTTT. Its protein product is CASRGSGGTDTQYF.